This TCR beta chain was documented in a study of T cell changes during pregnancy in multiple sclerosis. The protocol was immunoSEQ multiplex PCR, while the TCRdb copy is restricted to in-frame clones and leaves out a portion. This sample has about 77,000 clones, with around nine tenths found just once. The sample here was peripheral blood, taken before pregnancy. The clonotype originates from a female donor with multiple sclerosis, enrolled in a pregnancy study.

CDR3 sequence: CASSPGEEETEAFF. The CDR3 DNA reads TGTGCCAGCAGTCCGGGCGAGGAGGAAACTGAAGCTTTCTTT. The chain links TRBV6-1 to TRBJ1-1; D ambiguous. This CDR3 is 14 amino acids long. Trimming left V 5 bases short and J 5 bases short, with 15 bases between. Germline CDR1 MNHNS, CDR2 SASEGT.